This TCR beta chain stems from a study of blood T cell repertoires in COVID-19. Study in general: PBMCs, B-cell-depleted T cells, or T cells were the source of the cDNA or gDNA that made up the material.

Assay used: immunoSEQ multiplex PCR; TCRdb lists only in-frame clones, some missing. The table includes 230,000 or so clones, roughly 85% detected once. Participants were aged roughly 18 to 90 years, lived in 20 to 30 US areas, and enrolled virtually. This clone was picked up one time. Sequenced input: PBMCs or T cells enriched from blood (not recorded which). The receptor was derived from a woman aged 50 to 65 who had been exposed to COVID-19.

Here the CDR3 DNA reads TGTGCCTGGAGCCCAGGAACAGGGGCGGCTAGCACAGATACGCAGTATTTT. As protein: CAWSPGTGAASTDTQYF. The gene calls are TRBV30 and TRBJ2-3; 7 bases align to TRBD1. Germline loops: CDR1 GTSNPN, CDR2 SVGIG (reference sequence). V trimming: 3 bases; J trimming: 0 bases; junction bases outside the gene matches: 12. The CDR3 consists of 17 residues.